Following are 13 T cell receptor beta chains from one sample sequenced in a study of T cell responses to AZD1222 COVID-19 vaccine. The protocol was immunoSEQ multiplex PCR, while the TCRdb copy is restricted to in-frame clones and leaves out a portion. The sample records around 140,000 clones, around 94% being singletons. The source material was peripheral blood, sampled after recovery from COVID-19. Receptor source: an adult who had recovered from COVID-19.

The chain is built from TRBV2 and TRBJ1-4, with a possible D match to TRBD1 (6 bases). The germline V and J ends were trimmed by 10 bases and 0 bases, with 15 bases remaining between them. From germline, CDR1 is SNHLY and CDR2 FYNNEI. CDR3 length equals 15 residues. The CDR3 loop is CATQTGVTTNEKLFF. CDR3 bases: TGTGCCACCCAGACAGGCGTTACAACTAATGAAAAACTGTTTTTT.

The CDR3 spells CASSLSGSTGELFF. CDR3 bases: TGTGCCAGCAGCCTCAGCGGAAGCACCGGGGAGCTGTTTTTT. This sequence joins TRBV7-3 and TRBJ2-2; weak D call: TRBD2 (5 bases). V was shortened by 5 bases and J by 4 bases, with 11 bases between the two germline ends. Looked up from germline, CDR1 is SGHTA and CDR2 is FQGTGA. This CDR3 is built from 14 residues.

The table lists this clone with a count of one. This chain joins TRBV5-6 and TRBJ1-6, with D perhaps TRBD1 (6 bases). V shed 1 base and J shed 9 bases, with 14 bases lying between them. The CDR3 is 15 amino acids. Germline loops: CDR1 SGHDT, CDR2 YYEEEE. This chain's CDR3 is CASSLWGRGGSPLHF. In nucleotides, the CDR3 is TGTGCCAGCAGCTTGTGGGGCAGGGGAGGTTCACCCCTCCACTTT.

This chain links TRBV15 with TRBJ2-3, with unresolved D. Germline loops: CDR1 LNHNV, CDR2 YYDKDF (reference sequence). Trimming removed 10 bases at V and 0 bases at J, with 17 bases between. This CDR3 region has 15 residues. The chain's CDR3 is CANPGRSESTDTQYF. CDR3 sequence (DNA): TGTGCCAACCCAGGACGGAGCGAGAGCACAGATACGCAGTATTTT. Full variable domain (missing parts from reference TRBV15 and TRBJ2-3): DAMVIQNPRYQVTQFGKPVTLSCSQTLNHNVMYWYQQKSSQAPKLLFHYYDKDFNNEADTPDNFQSRRPNTSFCFLDIRSPGLGDTAMYLCANPGRSESTDTQYFGPGTRLTVL.

Turning to this clone: Germline and junction disagree at one end, which may indicate a read error. This sequence joins TRBV10-1 and TRBJ2-7; D unclear. Germline CDR1 is WNHNN and CDR2 is SYGVQD (reference sequence). The CDR3 has 14 residues. CDR3 nucleotide sequence: TGCGCCAGCAGTAAGTCAGGCGCCCTAGGCGAGCAGTACTTC. This gives the protein CASSKSGALGEQYF.

This chain links TRBV2 with TRBJ2-2, with TRBD1 matching over 8 bases. The junction had 5 bases not matched to a gene; V was cut back by 5 bases and J by 6 bases. CDR1 and CDR2 from the germline V gene are SNHLY and FYNNEI. This CDR3 is 14 amino acids long. The CDR3 protein is CASSRDRFAGELFF. CDR3 DNA sequence: TGTGCCAGCAGTAGGGACAGGTTCGCCGGGGAGCTGTTTTTT.

The chain carries TRBV4-1 and TRBJ2-1, with a weak D call TRBD2 (6 bases). The CDR3 runs to 18 residues. V gave up 0 bases and J gave up 0 bases, with 15 bases separating them. The germline V gene has CDR1 MGHRA and CDR2 YSYEKL. Here the CDR3 DNA reads TGCGCCAGCAGCCAAGAAAGGCTAGCGTCTCTCTCCTACAATGAGCAGTTCTTC. This sequence encodes CASSQERLASLSYNEQFF.

The CDR3 sequence is CASSFGGGYEQYF. The CDR3 coding sequence is TGTGCCAGCAGTTTCGGTGGGGGATACGAGCAGTACTTC. The V and J genes are TRBV27 and TRBJ2-7; perhaps D is TRBD1 or TRBD2 (5 bases each). Trimming pared 3 bases from V and 4 bases from J, leaving 10 bases between. There are 13 residues in the CDR3. Germline V lookup: CDR1 MNHEY, CDR2 SMNVEV (reference sequence).

This sequence joins TRBV7-2 and TRBJ1-4; D not resolved. CDR3 length equals 13 residues. Germline CDR1 SGHTA, CDR2 FQGNSA. V lost 5 bases and J lost 5, with 9 bases in between. The CDR3 sequence is CASSPNGNEKLFF. The CDR3 DNA reads TGTGCCAGCAGCCCCAACGGGAATGAAAAACTGTTTTTT.

This clone appeared once. This CDR3 is CASSDLGSLETQYF. In DNA, the CDR3 is TGTGCCAGCAGTGACTTGGGGTCCTTGGAGACCCAGTACTTC. The chain is built from TRBV6-1 and TRBJ2-5, with D unclear. CDR3 length: 14 amino acids. In germline, CDR1 is MNHNS, CDR2 SASEGT. With 3 bases removed from V and 5 bases from J, the gap between germline ends came to 13 bases.

V and J are TRBV6-5 and TRBJ1-6; 7 bases match TRBD1. J lost 7 bases, V lost 0 bases, and 3 bases had no gene match. The germline CDR1 and CDR2 sequences are MNHEY and SVGAGI. This CDR3 contains 15 residues. In DNA, the CDR3 is TGTGCCAGCAGTTACTCGGTACAGGGGAATTCACCCCTCCACTTT. This gives the protein CASSYSVQGNSPLHF.

The chain combines TRBV11-2 with TRBJ2-7; 7 bases align to TRBD2. The CDR3 runs 12 residues. V lost 5 bases and J lost 6; bases outside the gene matches: 4. Germline V gene lookup returns CDR1 SGHAT and CDR2 FQNNGV. The chain's CDR3 is CASSNPGGEQYF. The CDR3 nucleotides read TGTGCCAGCAGCAACCCGGGGGGCGAGCAGTACTTC.

This chain links TRBV3-1 (or the pseudogene TRBV3-2) with TRBJ2-5, with 12 bases identical to TRBD2. V was pared by 5 bases and J by 2 bases, with 15 bases of the junction left unmatched. Germline CDR1 and CDR2: LGHDT and YNNKEL (reference sequence). The CDR3 contains 19 residues. In nucleotides, the CDR3 is TGTGCCAGCAGCTACGGACTAGCGGGAACGTTCGCAACACAAGAGACCCAGTACTTC. Its protein is CASSYGLAGTFATQETQYF.